This entry lists 21 T cell receptor beta chains sequenced from one sample in a study of blood T cells in healthy people across ages. A second PCR of roughly 6 to 12 cycles used a sample-barcoded 5' primer and a J-beta primer mix. TCRdb re-derived calls from the 5' RACE reads in MiXCR, one entry per CDR3 protein. This sample has fewer than 900,000 distinct CDR3 sequences; 35% to 40% occur once, and the top ten carry approximately 13%. The sample consisted of blood. Receptors originate from a man aged 18 to 30 in good health.

The genes are TRBV6-5 and TRBJ2-1; 10 nucleotides agree with TRBD1. CDR3 size: 14 residues. Per the germline V gene, CDR1 is MNHEY and CDR2 is SVGAGI. V was pared by 6 bases and J by 7 bases, with 6 bases of the junction left unmatched. The CDR3 nucleotides read TGTGCCAGCAGAGACAGGGGGCGAAGGAATGAGCAGTTCTTC. It specifies CASRDRGRRNEQFF.

CDR3: CASSLGTGQNTEAFF. The DNA of the CDR3 is TGTGCCAGCAGCTTGGGGACAGGCCAGAACACTGAAGCTTTCTTT. The V and J genes are TRBV5-6 and TRBJ1-1; 7 bases match TRBD1. Trimming cost V 0 bases and J 1 base; bases outside gene matches: 3. The CDR3 runs 15 residues. CDR1 and CDR2 from the germline V gene are SGHDT and YYEEEE. Full variable domain (missing parts from reference TRBV5-6 and TRBJ1-1): DAGVTQSPTHLIKTRGQQVTLRCSPKSGHDTVSWYQQALGQGPQFIFQYYEEEERQRGNFPDRFSGHQFPNYSSELNVNALLLGDSALYLCASSLGTGQNTEAFFGQGTRLTVV.

The J gene is TRBJ2-3, the V gene TRBV7-2; D may correspond to TRBD1 or TRBD2 (5 bases each). Germline loops: CDR1 SGHTA, CDR2 FQGNSA. V dropped 2 bases and J dropped 5 bases, with 23 bases sitting between them. The CDR3 length is 18 residues. The CDR3 bases are TGTGCCAGCAGCTTAAACCTCATGGGGACCACACACCGAGATACGCAGTATTTT. Translated, it gives CASSLNLMGTTHRDTQYF. Variable domain in full (rest from reference TRBV7-2 and TRBJ2-3): GAGVSQSPSNKVTEKGKDVELRCDPISGHTALYWYRQSLGQGLEFLIYFQGNSAPDKSGLPSDRFSAERTGGSVSTLTIQRTQQEDSAVYLCASSLNLMGTTHRDTQYFGPGTRLTVL.

The V call is TRBV27, the J call TRBJ1-1; possible D gene TRBD1, 6 bases. From germline, CDR1 is MNHEY and CDR2 SMNVEV (reference sequence). V was pared by 6 bases and J by 5 bases, with 16 bases between. The CDR3 loop spans 14 amino acids. Here the CDR3 reads CASSLYNRETEAFF. CDR3 bases: TGTGCCAGCAGCCTATATAACAGGGAGACTGAAGCTTTCTTT.

This clonotype was observed a few times. V usage is TRBV29-1 and J usage is TRBJ2-5; D may be TRBD1 (5 bases). Matching the DNA end better, TRBJ2-7 makes the J call doubtful. From germline, CDR1 is SQVTM and CDR2 ANQGSEA. This CDR3 is built from 13 residues. The CDR3 region is CNVQDTQLTEQYF. The CDR3 DNA is TGCAACGTCCAGGACACCCAGCTTACCGAGCAGTACTTC.

With respect to this clonotype: At one of its ends the junction is not consistent with the germline gene, which may arise from a read error. The V and J genes are TRBV7-2 and TRBJ1-2; TRBD1 aligns across 7 bases. CDR3 length equals 16 residues. Germline CDR1 is SGHTA and CDR2 is FQGNSA. The CDR3 nucleotides read TGTGCCAGCAGCCTAGGCCCCGGGACAGCTAACTATGGCTACATCTTC. This gives the protein CASSLGPGTANYGYIF.

This clonotype was counted at least ten times. The chain links TRBV28 to TRBJ2-3, with TRBD1 matching over 8 bases. Per germline, CDR1 MDHEN and CDR2 SYDVKM. Trimming at V came to 1 base and at J to 2 bases, leaving 2 bases not matched to a gene. The CDR3 has 15 residues. For the CDR3, the DNA is TGTGCCAGCAGTTTATCGGGACAGGTCACAGATACGCAGTATTTT. This gives the protein CASSLSGQVTDTQYF.

The chain combines TRBV4-3 with TRBJ1-2; weak D call: TRBD1 (5 bases). The germline CDR1 and CDR2 sequences are LGHNA and YSLEER. The CDR3 is 16 amino acids. The V end was cut by 0 bases, the J end by 4 bases, with 15 bases between. For the CDR3, the DNA is TGCGCCAGCAGCCAAGATATGACAGCGGGGGGCTATGGCTACACCTTC. This gives the protein CASSQDMTAGGYGYTF.

In this sample, this clonotype turned up a few times. The rearrangement links TRBV29-1 to TRBJ2-5; maybe TRBD1 (5 bases). Deletions cut 6 bases from V and 9 bases from J, with 17 bases between. Per germline, CDR1 SQVTM and CDR2 ANQGSEA. The CDR3 runs 12 residues. CDR3 sequence reads: CSVADQGGAQYF. Written as DNA, the CDR3 is TGCAGCGTGGCCGACCAGGGTGGGGCCCAGTACTTC.

The chain has TRBV6-1 and TRBJ2-7, with D perhaps TRBD2 (5 bases). Germline CDR1 is MNHNS and CDR2 is SASEGT. The CDR3 totals 15 residues. V was trimmed by 0 bases and J by 0 bases, leaving 9 bases between them. This CDR3 is CASSEARASSYEQYF. Written as DNA, the CDR3 is TGTGCCAGCAGTGAAGCGCGGGCGAGCTCCTACGAGCAGTACTTC.

The V call is TRBV21-1, the J call TRBJ2-6; the listed D gene, TRBD1, was not tested against the DNA. TRBV21-1 is a documented pseudogene. The CDR3 is 16 amino acids. The CDR3 DNA follows: TGTGCCAGCAGCCCCTTTCCCGGTGGGGGAAGTCTCGTCCTGACTTTC. Amino acids: CASSPFPGGGSLVLTF.

J is TRBJ1-5 and V is TRBV5-5, with TRBD1 matching 9 bases. The CDR3 contains 15 residues. Germline-derived CDR1 and CDR2 are SGHKS and YYEKEE (reference sequence). Trimming cost V 4 bases and J 6 bases; bases outside gene matches: 8. The chain's CDR3 is CASSLRTGESQPQHF. CDR3 bases: TGTGCCAGCAGCCTTCGGACAGGGGAGAGTCAGCCCCAGCATTTT.

This clonotype came up a few times. This chain uses TRBV11-2 with TRBJ2-5, with 9 bases matching TRBD2. V was clipped by 5 bases and J by 5 bases; unmatched bases: 9. The length of the CDR3 is 15 residues. Germline V gives CDR1 SGHAT, CDR2 FQNNGV. CDR3 sequence: CASSLISGGRETQYF. The CDR3 DNA is TGTGCCAGCAGCCTCATTAGCGGGGGAAGGGAGACCCAGTACTTC.

This clonotype was observed a handful of times. The rearrangement links TRBV7-9 to TRBJ2-1; the D is unclear. Germline assignment: CDR1 SEHNR and CDR2 FQNEAQ (reference sequence). This CDR3 is built from 16 residues. Trimming pared 5 bases from V and 0 bases from J, leaving 14 bases between. CDR3 region: CASSQTPTSSYNEQFF. The CDR3 nucleotides read TGTGCCAGCAGCCAGACACCGACAAGCTCCTACAATGAGCAGTTCTTC. The whole variable domain, filled in from reference TRBV7-9 and TRBJ2-1, reads DTGVSQNPRHKITKRGQNVTFRCDPISEHNRLYWYRQTLGQGPEFLTYFQNEAQLEKSRLLSDRFSAERPKGSFSTLEIQRTEQGDSAMYLCASSQTPTSSYNEQFFGPGTRLTVL.

The CDR3 sequence: CASQKGTLGSGELFF. In DNA form, the CDR3 reads TGTGCCAGCCAAAAAGGGACGCTCGGGTCCGGGGAGCTGTTTTTT. The chain has TRBV2 and TRBJ2-2, with D perhaps given as TRBD1 or TRBD2 (5 bases each). The germline CDR1 and CDR2 sequences are SNHLY and FYNNEI. CDR3 length: 15 residues. Trimming took 8 bases from V and 6 from J, leaving 19 bases between them.

The chain uses TRBV7-9 and TRBJ2-1; D gene uncertain. V lost 5 bases, J lost 3 bases, and 11 bases lay in between. This CDR3 comprises 14 residues. Germline V gene lookup returns CDR1 SEHNR and CDR2 FQNEAQ (reference sequence). The CDR3 spells CASSPLYGYNEQFF. The CDR3 DNA sequence: TGTGCCAGCAGCCCATTATACGGCTACAATGAGCAGTTCTTC.

The chain carries TRBV15 and TRBJ1-4, with 8 bases fitting TRBD1. With V trimmed by 6 bases and J by 8 bases, 11 bases remained unmatched. The germline gives CDR1 LNHNV, CDR2 YYDKDF (reference sequence). The CDR3 has 15 amino acids. DNA of the CDR3: TGTGCCACCAGTTTAGGGTACAGGGGGGAAGAAAAACTGTTTTTT. Protein: CATSLGYRGEEKLFF.

This clonotype appeared a few times. The chain combines TRBV20-1 with TRBJ1-4; D is ambiguous. Germline lookup yields CDR1 DFQATT and CDR2 SNEGSKA (reference sequence). The CDR3 has 13 residues. V shed 4 bases and J shed 4 bases, with 10 bases lying between them. CDR3 protein: CSAMARSNEKLFF. The CDR3 bases are TGCAGTGCTATGGCCCGGAGTAATGAAAAACTGTTTTTT.

This clonotype has a count of ten or more. The gene calls are TRBV4-3 and TRBJ2-7, with D unclear. Germline V gene data show CDR1 as LGHNA and CDR2 as YSLEER. The CDR3 contains 13 residues. The V end lost 2 bases, the J end lost 0 bases, and 5 bases lay between the germline ends. CDR3 protein: CASSQQVSYEQYF. The CDR3 coding sequence is TGCGCCAGCAGCCAACAGGTCTCCTACGAGCAGTACTTC.

This clonotype was seen many times. This sequence joins TRBV20-1 and TRBJ2-5; TRBD1 agrees at 8 bases. The CDR3 runs to 13 residues. The germline gives CDR1 DFQATT, CDR2 SNEGSKA (reference sequence). V dropped 5 bases and J dropped 0; count of bases not matched to a gene: 2. DNA of the CDR3: TGCAGTGCTCAGGACAGGGACCAAGAGACCCAGTACTTC. Protein sequence: CSAQDRDQETQYF.

A few counts support this clonotype. The V gene is TRBV6-1, the J gene TRBJ1-1; D is uncertain. V lost 7 bases to trimming and J lost 10 bases, with 19 bases between them. Germline V gene lookup returns CDR1 MNHNS and CDR2 SASEGT. The CDR3 contains 13 residues. CDR3: CASMKREGFPAFF. The CDR3 bases are TGTGCCAGCATGAAACGGGAAGGGTTCCCAGCTTTCTTT.